This T cell receptor (beta chain) is drawn from a study of glioma-infiltrating T cells after dendritic cell vaccination (dated by TCRdb to the mid-2010s). About the study as a whole: The cohort included 15 or so glioblastoma patients drawn from Phase I and II dendritic cell vaccination trials, of whom 9 were newly diagnosed and 6 had recurrent disease. Patients received autologous tumor lysate-pulsed dendritic cell vaccination between about 2002 and 2013. The vaccine consisted of monocyte-derived dendritic cells cultured seven to eight days with IL-4 and GM-CSF, then pulsed overnight with autologous tumor lysate. Each patient was given three intradermal dendritic cell vaccine injections, spaced two weeks apart, in the arm below the axilla. Deep sequencing of TCR beta CDR3 regions was used to quantify tumor-infiltrating lymphocyte content and compare tumor and blood repertoires in dendritic cell-vaccinated glioblastoma patients. Survival after dendritic cell vaccination was correlated with TCR sequencing metrics, such as TIL content and the overlap between tumor and blood repertoires. General study outcomes and caveats: The TCR overlap response model with three groups was called speculative and said to need prospective validation. After dendritic cell vaccination, a higher estimated pretreatment TIL content predicted longer time to progression and overall survival. The cohort was small and heterogeneous, only a few patients had full blood and tumor sets, and even fewer had initial-recurrent tumor pairs. No direct relationship between TCR clonality and survival was found, suggesting that a diverse polyclonal response may matter.

Patients were selected for having adequate residual fresh-frozen tumor tissue and more than two years of available survival data. Molecular status otherwise varied across the glioblastoma patients, but none of them carried an isocitrate dehydrogenase mutation. PBMC were collected before vaccination, two weeks after the third vaccination, and at tumor progression if tumor progression occurred. The Qiagen DNeasy Blood extraction Kit was used for extraction of genomic DNA. This clone appeared a few times. Its antigen is not yet known. Per-base qualities were not stored, and no clone one base away is much larger. V trim: 3 bases; J trim: 3 bases; unmatched bases: 1. CDR1 is given as SGHRS and CDR2 as YFSETQ, both from the germline V gene. From the cysteine up to the phenylalanine, the CDR3 has a length of 15 residues. The DNA shown is the 45-base CDR3, in frame from base 1. TCRB CDR3 regions were amplified from about 1.9 ug genomic DNA, or all available DNA if less, using the immunoSEQ assay. For multiplex PCR, 60 forward primers for TCR V beta segments and 13 reverse primers for J beta segments were used. Synthetic control templates were spiked into each sample at limiting dilution to estimate reads per starting template. Reads of 87 bp were generated by sequencing on the Illumina HiSeq System. On the authors' methods: PCR and sequencing errors were removed by a nearest neighbor algorithm that merged closely related sequences. TCR overlap was measured as the percentage of unique tumor TCR beta sequences that were also present in the peripheral blood of the same patient. What TCRdb holds here is the immuneACCESS table cut down to in-frame rearrangements. Part of the clones is not present; checked against another copy, under half of the missing clones reflect an unresolved V gene, and the others are unexplained. D and trimming come from the DNA, and the V and J calls and clone size come from that table. Within this sample are approximately 90,000 clones, with over 75% of them counted one time only. The top ten hold 2.5% to 3% of the sample.

The sequencing used blood, collected before dendritic cell vaccination. The V and J genes are TRBV5-1 and TRBJ2-5; 14 bases in the middle match TRBD2. This TCR came from a human donor with glioblastoma. The sequenced DNA is TGCGCCAGCAGCTGGGGACTAGCGGGAGAAGAGACCCAGTACTTC. This is translated as CASSWGLAGEETQYF.